A single TCR beta chain is shown here with its context. Treatment denoted: roughly 19 received Ad26.COV2.S at low or high dose, single or two shots; 5 received placebo; per-sample allocation not given. Sample collection was performed on day 63 after the first vaccine or placebo injection. This CDR3 region has 16 residues. V lost 3 bases and J lost 0; bases outside the gene matches: 5. Germline-derived CDR1 and CDR2 are SGHTA and FQGNSA. TCRdb's copy holds only in-frame clones and misses some; the assay was immunoSEQ multiplex PCR. The repertoire holds 240,000 or so clones, 88% seen once, with around 10% in the top ten. The data originate from a study of Ad26.COV2.S vaccination and SARS-CoV-2 variants.

The sample here was peripheral blood, taken in a trial of Ad26.COV2.S vaccine versus placebo. The chain combines TRBV7-2 with TRBJ1-3; 7 bases align to TRBD1. This clonotype was obtained from a person between 18 and 65 years old who received the Ad26.COV2.S COVID-19 vaccine or a placebo. The CDR3: CASSFSQGTSGNTIYF. In DNA, the CDR3 is TGTGCCAGCAGCTTCTCACAGGGGACCTCTGGAAACACCATATATTTT.